The next 2 T cell receptor beta chains were all read from a single sample in a study of lymphopenia after photon versus proton radiotherapy. TCRdb keeps only in-frame clones here, not all; method: immunoSEQ multiplex PCR. Of 55,000 to 70,000 clones listed, 85% to 95% are singletons. The specimen comprised peripheral blood, sampled from a patient treated with photon-based radiotherapy. The receptor source for this set is a woman between 40 and 50 years old with cholangiocarcinoma.

This clone appeared a single time. The chain combines TRBV29-1 with TRBJ2-7, with 7 bases matching TRBD1. The CDR3 runs 12 residues. Per the germline V gene, CDR1 is SQVTM and CDR2 is ANQGSEA. V lost 7 bases to trimming and J lost 0 bases; unmatched junction nucleotides: 3. The CDR3 loop reads CSARDSSYEQYF. The CDR3 nucleotides read TGCAGCGCCCGGGACAGCTCCTACGAGCAGTACTTC.

The gene calls are TRBV18 and TRBJ2-1; D may correspond to TRBD1 or TRBD2 (5 bases each). The CDR3 consists of 16 residues. V lost 3 bases and J 4 bases, leaving 16 bases between the germline ends. Looked up from germline, CDR1 is KGHSH and CDR2 is LQKENI. In nucleotides, the CDR3 is TGTGCCAGCTCACCCGTCCGGGACCCTGGGTACAATGAGCAGTTCTTC. This encodes CASSPVRDPGYNEQFF.